This TCR beta chain was captured by sequencing in a study of response to subunit inactivated influenza vaccine. The length of the CDR3 is 17 residues. Trimming cost V 5 bases and J 0 bases; bases outside gene matches: 9. Germline CDR1 reads DFQATT; CDR2 reads SNEGSKA (reference sequence). TCRdb recomputed calls from the RT-PCR reads with MiXCR, one row per CDR3 protein. The sample consists of about 310,000 distinct CDR3 sequences, roughly 22% of them appearing once. In its sample, this clonotype was seen a few times. Its cognate antigen is unknown. Points from the study as a whole: Authors suggested each seasonal influenza vaccination recruits few new T cells.

The TCR originated in a man aged 45 to 70 who received an inactivated influenza vaccine. The gene calls are TRBV20-1 and TRBJ1-4, with 10 bases identical to TRBD1. Source: PBMCs from blood, taken less than 22 months after vaccination. The CDR3 loop is CSAPDRGRTATNEKLFF. CDR3 coding DNA: TGCAGTGCTCCTGACAGGGGGCGGACAGCAACTAATGAAAAACTGTTTTTT.